This T cell receptor beta chain was identified in a study of cytomegalovirus exposure and HLA in healthy donors. Study results and caveats: Near-uniform donor sequencing depth was presumed by presence/absence analyses.

This clone was observed a handful of times. Its specificity is not known. The V gene's germline CDR1 is GTSNPN and CDR2 SVGIG (reference sequence). CDR3 size: 11 residues. Between the trimmed V and J ends, which lost 5 bases and 4 bases, there was a span of 6 bases. In the PCR, 60 Vbeta and 13 Jbeta primers were used. TCRdb's copy holds only in-frame clones and misses some; the assay was immunoSEQ multiplex PCR. The sample records approximately 170,000 clones, over 60% being singletons. The V and J genes are TRBV30 and TRBJ2-1, with unresolved D. Input material: PBMCs. This clonotype was sampled from a girl between 5 and 17 years old in good health and CMV-seronegative. The CDR3 sequence: CAWEQYNEQFF. The DNA of the CDR3 is TGTGCCTGGGAACAATACAATGAGCAGTTCTTC.